The text below deals with one T cell receptor beta chain. The antigen remains undetermined. Profiled with immunoSEQ multiplex PCR; TCRdb holds only in-frame clones, not every one. The sample contains approximately 36,000 clones, about 79% of which appear only once. This entry comes from a study of CD4 T cells in relation to SARS-CoV-2 and coronaviruses. Looking at the study overall: Shared crossreactive spike epitopes were mapped to their HLA restriction.

Sequenced material: naive CD4+ T cells from PBMCs, cultured in vitro. Subset in this sample: naive CD4+ T cells isolated by negative enrichment. This receptor was identified in an adult with COVID-19.

CDR3 protein: CASSVSSGYNEQFF. The CDR3 DNA is TGTGCCAGCAGTGTTTCCAGCGGCTACAATGAGCAGTTCTTC. The chain couples TRBV2 to TRBJ2-1; D is possibly TRBD2 (5 bases). Trimming left V 4 bases short and J 3 bases short, with 10 bases between. The CDR3 totals 14 residues. Germline-derived CDR1 and CDR2 are SNHLY and FYNNEI.